This TCR beta chain was sequenced during a study of TIL therapy for anti-PD-1-resistant metastatic lung cancer. The libraries were made with immunoSEQ v3. Sequencing was performed with immunoSEQ multiplex PCR; in TCRdb, only in-frame clones are kept and a portion is missing. The sample includes about 59,000 clones, around 79% of them seen just once. Time point meaning: pre-treatment sample, taken before nivolumab and TIL therapy. This CDR3 contains 13 residues. V lost 5 bases to trimming and J lost 4 bases, with 11 bases between them. CDR1 and CDR2 (germline): SEHNR, FQNEAQ (reference sequence). The clonotype originates from a person aged 25-79 years with non-small cell lung cancer. Sequenced material: blood, taken at baseline. The gene calls are TRBV7-9 and TRBJ1-1; D not certain. The CDR3 coding sequence is TGTGCCAGCAGCCCCTCGGGTGGCACTGAAGCTTTCTTT. Protein product: CASSPSGGTEAFF.